These 26 T cell receptor beta chains were sequenced from one sample in a study of neurological immune-mediated disorders. TCRdb re-analysed the 5' RACE reads in MiXCR, keeping a single row per CDR3 protein. The table shows approximately 26,000 distinct CDR3 sequences, with 2% to 2.5% occurring only once. The sample taken for sequencing was PBMCs. These receptors were taken from a woman between 45 and 65 years old with multiple sclerosis.

In this sample, this clonotype turned up a few times. The chain carries TRBV15 and TRBJ1-2; no reliable D call. The CDR3 covers 15 residues. Germline-derived CDR1 and CDR2 are LNHNV and YYDKDF (reference sequence). V lost 0 bases to trimming and J lost 4 bases, with 12 bases between them. The CDR3 reads CATSRDGGRSYGYTF. The CDR3 nucleotides are TGTGCCACCAGCAGAGATGGTGGCAGGAGCTATGGCTACACCTTC. The whole variable domain, filled in from reference TRBV15 and TRBJ1-2, reads DAMVIQNPRYQVTQFGKPVTLSCSQTLNHNVMYWYQQKSSQAPKLLFHYYDKDFNNEADTPDNFQSRRPNTSFCFLDIRSPGLGDTAMYLCATSRDGGRSYGYTFGSGTRLTVV.

At least ten counts were recorded for this clonotype. V usage is TRBV6-5 and J usage is TRBJ1-2; a weak D match, TRBD1 (6 bases). Germline V CDR1 and CDR2: MNHEY, SVGAGI. V was clipped by 5 bases and J by 4 bases, with 20 bases between them. The CDR3 covers 16 residues. This CDR3 is CASSPGGGFFIYGYTF. CDR3 coding DNA: TGTGCCAGCAGTCCGGGAGGGGGTTTTTTTATCTATGGCTACACCTTC.

This clonotype was found many times. V usage is TRBV24-1 and J usage is TRBJ2-3; possibly TRBD1 or TRBD2 for D (5 bases each). Germline V gene data show CDR1 as KGHDR and CDR2 as SFDVKD. V was trimmed by 3 bases and J by 3 bases, leaving 15 bases between them. The CDR3 is 16 residues long. The CDR3 sequence: CATSDGSQGWTDTQYF. CDR3 in DNA: TGTGCCACCAGTGATGGGAGCCAGGGATGGACAGATACGCAGTATTTT.

This clonotype was picked up many times. The V gene is TRBV5-6, the J gene TRBJ2-1, with D unresolved. The CDR3 runs to 11 residues. Trimming left V 7 bases short and J 10 bases short, with 12 bases between. Germline CDR1 and CDR2: SGHDT and YYEEEE. The CDR3 DNA reads TGTGCCAGCTCCCGAATCCGGGAGCAGTTCTTC. Translated, it gives CASSRIREQFF.

The sample holds many counts of this clonotype. V is TRBV6-5 and J is TRBJ2-1; TRBD2 matches at 11 bases. CDR3 length: 15 residues. Looked up from germline, CDR1 is MNHEY and CDR2 is SVGAGI. J gave up 7 bases and V 4 bases, and 6 bases lay outside the gene matches. CDR3 sequence: CASSSAASGRNEQFF. The DNA for the CDR3 is TGTGCCAGCAGTTCCGCAGCTAGCGGGAGGAATGAGCAGTTCTTC.

Ten or more counts support this clonotype. An end of the junction differs from the germline gene, which may be a read error. The rearrangement links TRBV19 to TRBJ1-5, with D uncertain. This CDR3 spans 15 amino acids. Per the germline V gene, CDR1 is LNHDA and CDR2 is SQIVND (reference sequence). The DNA of the CDR3 is TGTGCCAGTAGTATTGGTCGACGGATCAATCAGCCCCAGAATTTT. It encodes CASSIGRRINQPQNF.

This clonotype appeared many times. This chain connects TRBV27 to TRBJ2-3; no reliable D call. The germline CDR1 and CDR2 sequences are MNHEY and SMNVEV (reference sequence). The V end lost 5 bases, the J end lost 6 bases, and 15 bases lay between the germline ends. CDR3 length equals 14 residues. This CDR3 reads CASSHLATRDTQYF. The CDR3 region has the DNA TGTGCCAGCAGTCACTTAGCTACGCGGGATACGCAGTATTTT.

This clonotype has more than one count but fewer than ten. The rearrangement joins TRBV2 to TRBJ1-1; the D is unclear. The germline V gene encodes CDR1 SNHLY and CDR2 FYNNEI. The CDR3 has 15 amino acids. V was clipped by 9 bases and J by 1 base, with 18 bases between them. The CDR3 spells CASFTPDGSNTEAFF. CDR3 in DNA: TGTGCCAGTTTTACCCCGGACGGTTCGAACACTGAAGCTTTCTTT.

This clonotype came up many times. This chain connects TRBV7-9 to TRBJ1-5; no firm D call. The CDR3 contains 13 residues. Trimming stripped 3 bases from V and 4 bases from J, with 7 bases between. Germline loops: CDR1 SEHNR, CDR2 FQNEAQ (reference sequence). CDR3 in amino acids: CASSLDGNQPQHF. CDR3 bases: TGTGCCAGCAGCTTGGACGGGAATCAGCCCCAGCATTTT.

This clonotype was counted ten times or more. This chain uses TRBV20-1 with TRBJ2-7; D may be TRBD1 or TRBD2 (5 bases each). V shed 8 bases and J shed 5 bases, with 22 bases lying between them. Germline CDR1 is DFQATT and CDR2 is SNEGSKA (reference sequence). This CDR3 has 14 residues. The CDR3: CSPNLGTEDHEQYF. The CDR3 DNA reads as TGCAGTCCCAACCTCGGGACGGAGGACCACGAGCAGTACTTC.

The CDR3 reads CASSVSSGSSYEQYF. CDR3 coding DNA: TGTGCCAGCAGCGTGAGTAGCGGAAGCTCCTACGAGCAGTACTTC. The rearrangement links TRBV9 to TRBJ2-7, with D possibly matching TRBD2 (6 bases). The CDR3 has 15 residues. Between the trimmed V and J ends, which lost 2 bases and 0 bases, there was a span of 12 bases. Germline V gene sequence: CDR1 SGDLS, CDR2 YYNGEE.

This clonotype was counted a few times. The genes are TRBV6-2 or TRBV6-3 and TRBJ2-7; TRBD1 aligns across 10 bases. V trimming: 6 bases; J trimming: 2 bases; junction bases outside the gene matches: 7. The CDR3 has 15 amino acids. Per germline, CDR1 MNHEY and CDR2 SVGEGT. CDR3 loop: CASSPRTGGAYEQYF. The CDR3 nucleotides are TGTGCCAGCAGCCCACGGACAGGGGGAGCCTACGAGCAGTACTTC.

This clonotype was seen at least ten times. This chain links TRBV6-6 with TRBJ1-1; D may be TRBD1 (6 bases). The germline gives CDR1 MNHNY, CDR2 SVGAGI (reference sequence). This CDR3 spans 15 amino acids. Trimming pared 6 bases from V and 0 bases from J, leaving 14 bases between. The CDR3 reads CASRPRTDMNTEAFF. The DNA for the CDR3 is TGTGCCAGCAGACCAAGGACAGACATGAACACTGAAGCTTTCTTT.

This clonotype was found many times. The gene calls are TRBV20-1 and TRBJ1-1; a weak D match, TRBD1 (5 bases). V lost 0 bases and J lost 1, with 12 bases in between. The germline CDR1 and CDR2 sequences are DFQATT and SNEGSKA (reference sequence). The CDR3 is 15 amino acids. The CDR3 DNA reads TGCAGTGCTAGAGATCCATCCCAGGGGAACACTGAAGCTTTCTTT. Protein sequence: CSARDPSQGNTEAFF.

Ten or more counts support this clonotype. The chain employs TRBV5-1 and TRBJ1-2, with 12 bases identical to TRBD1. The CDR3 spans 15 residues. The J segment lost 6 bases and the V segment lost 6 bases, leaving 9 bases of the junction unmatched. Germline lookup yields CDR1 SGHRS and CDR2 YFSETQ. CDR3 nucleotide sequence: TGCGCCAGCACCCTTCCGGGACAGGGGGCGCATGGCTACACCTTC. Translating gives CASTLPGQGAHGYTF.

Many counts were recorded for this clonotype. V gene TRBV6-6 combines with J gene TRBJ1-2; D not certain. In germline, CDR1 is MNHNY, CDR2 SVGAGI (reference sequence). V lost 8 bases, J lost 2 bases, and 12 bases lay in between. This CDR3 comprises 13 residues. The CDR3 protein is CASSPGVNYGYTF. The CDR3 DNA follows: TGTGCCAGCTCCCCGGGAGTAAACTATGGCTACACCTTC.

This clonotype appeared many times. The chain links TRBV7-9 to TRBJ1-1; TRBD1 might be the D (5 bases). CDR3 length equals 12 residues. The V and J ends lost 11 bases and 1 base respectively, with 11 bases between them. Germline V gene data show CDR1 as SEHNR and CDR2 as FQNEAQ (reference sequence). In DNA form, the CDR3 reads TGTGCCTTCTCTGGGGCGAACACTGAAGCTTTCTTT. It is translated as CAFSGANTEAFF.

This clonotype was seen repeatedly, ten times or more. CDR3 in DNA: TGTGCCACCACCAAGGACGGTACGCAGTATTTT. Amino acids: CATTKDGTQYF. The V and J genes are TRBV2 and TRBJ2-3; no definite D call. This CDR3 has 11 amino acids. In germline, CDR1 is SNHLY, CDR2 FYNNEI. The germline V and J ends were trimmed by 10 bases and 8 bases, with 13 bases remaining between them.

This clonotype was counted at least ten times. The genes are TRBV5-1 and TRBJ2-7; 11 bases map to TRBD2. The CDR3 length is 15 residues. The J segment lost 1 base and the V segment lost 2 bases, leaving 2 bases of the junction unmatched. The germline V gene encodes CDR1 SGHRS and CDR2 YFSETQ. CDR3 sequence (DNA): TGCGCCAGCAGCTTTACTAGCGGGGGTTCCTACGAGCAGTACTTC. It is translated as CASSFTSGGSYEQYF.

In its sample, this clonotype was seen many times. The chain couples TRBV25-1 to TRBJ1-2; D remains unclear. The germline CDR1 and CDR2 sequences are MGHDK and SYGVNS. This CDR3 is 11 amino acids long. V lost 10 bases, J lost 10 bases, and 16 bases lay in between. Here the CDR3 DNA reads TGTGCCACCGGAACACCCCAAACCTACACCTTC. It codes for CATGTPQTYTF.

The chain couples TRBV20-1 to TRBJ2-1; D remains ambiguous. Germline-derived CDR1 and CDR2 are DFQATT and SNEGSKA (reference sequence). V lost 3 bases, J lost 7 bases, and 7 bases lay in between. This CDR3 contains 11 residues. The CDR3 DNA reads as TGCAGTGCTAGTAAAGGGAATGAGCAGTTCTTC. Protein sequence: CSASKGNEQFF.

This clonotype was observed many times. The rearrangement links TRBV10-3 to TRBJ1-6; no reliable D call. This CDR3 contains 12 residues. The germline V gene has CDR1 ENHRY and CDR2 SYGVKD. Trimming removed 3 bases at V and 9 bases at J, with 6 bases between. The CDR3 is CAISDLPSPLHF. The CDR3 DNA is TGTGCCATCAGTGATTTGCCTTCACCCCTCCACTTT.

Ten or more counts support this clonotype. The chain carries TRBV2 and TRBJ2-3; 7 nucleotides agree with TRBD2. The ends lost 6 bases at V and 4 bases at J; junction bases unmatched: 13. CDR3 length: 16 residues. The germline gives CDR1 SNHLY, CDR2 FYNNEI. The DNA of the CDR3 is TGTGCCAGCAGAGGCACTCCGGGACTAAGCGCAGATACGCAGTATTTT. It specifies CASRGTPGLSADTQYF.

Ten or more counts support this clonotype. This chain uses TRBV6-2 or TRBV6-3 with TRBJ1-2; TRBD1 is a possible D gene (6 bases). The V and J ends lost 2 bases and 7 bases respectively, with 14 bases between them. The CDR3 totals 14 residues. The germline V gene encodes CDR1 MNHEY and CDR2 SVGEGT. The CDR3 nucleotides are TGTGCCAGCAGTTACGGGGCAGGGGAGCTTGGCTACACCTTC. Amino acid sequence: CASSYGAGELGYTF.

In its sample, this clonotype was seen many times. The chain links TRBV28 to TRBJ2-7; TRBD2 might be the D (5 bases). Trimming left V 10 bases short and J 2 bases short, with 12 bases between. The CDR3 consists of 12 residues. Germline CDR1 and CDR2: MDHEN and SYDVKM. DNA for the CDR3: TGTGCCACCGTAACGGGGACCTACGAGCAGTACTTC. Its protein product is CATVTGTYEQYF.

This clonotype was counted many times. The V and J genes are TRBV5-1 and TRBJ2-1; D call uncertain. Trimming shortened V by 0 bases and J by 2 bases, and 9 bases separated the two germline ends. Germline V gives CDR1 SGHRS, CDR2 YFSETQ. The CDR3 contains 15 residues. For the CDR3, the DNA is TGCGCCAGCAGCTTGGTACAGACAACCTACAATGAGCAGTTCTTC. Translated: CASSLVQTTYNEQFF.